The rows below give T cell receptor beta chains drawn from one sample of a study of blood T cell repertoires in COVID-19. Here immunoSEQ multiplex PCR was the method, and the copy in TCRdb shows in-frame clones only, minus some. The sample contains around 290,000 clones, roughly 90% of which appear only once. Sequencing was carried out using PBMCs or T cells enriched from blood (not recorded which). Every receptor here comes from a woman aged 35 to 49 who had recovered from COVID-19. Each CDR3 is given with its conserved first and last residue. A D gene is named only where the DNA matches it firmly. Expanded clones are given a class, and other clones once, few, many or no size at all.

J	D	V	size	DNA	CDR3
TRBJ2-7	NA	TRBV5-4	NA	TGTGCCAGCAGCTCCGGGGTACGAAGCTCCTACGAGCAGTACTTC	CASSSGVRSSYEQYF
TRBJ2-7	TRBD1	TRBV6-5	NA	TGTGCCAGCAGTTTGTCCGGGACAGGGGGATACGAGCAGTACTTC	CASSLSGTGGYEQYF
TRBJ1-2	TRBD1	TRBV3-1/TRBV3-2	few	TGTGCCAGCAGCCGGGGACAGCGTGCCAATGGCTACACCTTC	CASSRGQRANGYTF
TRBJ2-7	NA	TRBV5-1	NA	TGCGCCAGCAGTTTAGCGGTGAACTACGAGCAGTACTTC	CASSLAVNYEQYF
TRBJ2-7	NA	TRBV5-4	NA	TGTGCCAGCAGCTTGGGGAGGGAAGAGCAGTACTTC	CASSLGREEQYF
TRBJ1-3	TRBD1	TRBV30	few	TGTGCCTGGAGTGACGGACAGGTCCCTGGAAACACCATATATTTT	CAWSDGQVPGNTIYF
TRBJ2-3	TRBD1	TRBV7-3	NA	TGTGCCAGCAGCTTAAGACAGGGACCATCCACAGATACGCAGTATTTT	CASSLRQGPSTDTQYF
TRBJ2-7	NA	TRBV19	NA	TGTGCCAGCTCCGGGACTCCGATCTACGAGCAGTACTTC	CASSGTPIYEQYF
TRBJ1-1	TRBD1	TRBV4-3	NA	TGCGCCAGCAGCCAAGGGGCAGGGGGCTACGGGACTGAAGCTTTCTTT	CASSQGAGGYGTEAFF
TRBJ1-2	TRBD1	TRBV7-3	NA	TGTGCCAGCAGCCCCCCCCACAGGGGAGCCGACTATGGCTACACCTTC	CASSPPHRGADYGYTF
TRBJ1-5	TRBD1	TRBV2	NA	TGTGCCAGCAGGCCTCAGGGGGCCGATCAGCCCCAGCATTTT	CASRPQGADQPQHF
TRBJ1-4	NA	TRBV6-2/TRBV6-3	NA	TGTGCCAGCAGCCGCGGACAAGCCCAACCCGCCGAGAAACTGTTTTTT	CASSRGQAQPAEKLFF
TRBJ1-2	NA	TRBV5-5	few	TGTGCCAGCAGCTTGGCAGGGGCGAACTATGGCTACACCTTC	CASSLAGANYGYTF
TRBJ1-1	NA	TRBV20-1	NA	TGCAGTGCTAGTACCAGGTTCGGCACTGAAGCTTTCTTT	CSASTRFGTEAFF
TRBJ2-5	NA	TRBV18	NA	TGTGCCAGCTCCCCGGGGAGGCAAGAGACCCAGTACTTC	CASSPGRQETQYF
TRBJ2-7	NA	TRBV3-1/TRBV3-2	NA	TGTGCCAGCAGCCAAGGACTAGGGGCCCACTACGAGCAGTACTTC	CASSQGLGAHYEQYF
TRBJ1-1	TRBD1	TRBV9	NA	TGTGCCAGCAGCGGGGGACAGGACCTTAGAGTGAGAACTGAAGCTTTCTTT	CASSGGQDLRVRTEAFF
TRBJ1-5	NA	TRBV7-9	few	TGTGCCAGCAGCTCCACCGACGGGGTAACTGGCAATCAGCCCCAGCATTTT	CASSSTDGVTGNQPQHF
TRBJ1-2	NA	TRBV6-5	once	TGTGCCAGCAGTTACGAGGGAACACGCGGCTACACCTTC	CASSYEGTRGYTF
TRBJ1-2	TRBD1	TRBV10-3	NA	TGTGCCATCAGTGAGTCCGACAGGGTAGCTAACTATGGCTACACCTTC	CAISESDRVANYGYTF
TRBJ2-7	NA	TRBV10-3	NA	TGTGCCAGTACTGGGCAGGGTATTTCCTACGAGCAGTACTTC	CASTGQGISYEQYF
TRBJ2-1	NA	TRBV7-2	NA	TGTGCCAGCAGCTTAGTTACCCTTCCTACAGATGAGCAGTTCTTC	CASSLVTLPTDEQFF
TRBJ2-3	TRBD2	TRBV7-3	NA	TGTGCCAGCAGCTTAGGGACTAGCAACACAGATACGCAGTATTTT	CASSLGTSNTDTQYF
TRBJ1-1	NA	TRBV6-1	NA	TGTGCCAGCAGTTTAAAATGGACAGAAGAAGCTTTCTTT	CASSLKWTEEAFF
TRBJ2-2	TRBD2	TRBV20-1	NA	TGCAGTGCTAGTGCGACTAGCGGGGGGAACACCGGGGAGCTGTTTTTT	CSASATSGGNTGELFF
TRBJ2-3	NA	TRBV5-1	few	TGCGCCAGCAGCTCACTAACATCTAGCACAGATACGCAGTATTTT	CASSSLTSSTDTQYF
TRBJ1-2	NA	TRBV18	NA	TGTGCCAGCTCACCTTCATCGGGACACACCTATGGCTACACCTTC	CASSPSSGHTYGYTF
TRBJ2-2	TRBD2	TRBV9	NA	TGTGCCAGCAGTGTCACTAGCGGGAGGACCGGGGAGCTGTTTTTT	CASSVTSGRTGELFF
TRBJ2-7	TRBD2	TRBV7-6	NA	TGTGCCAGCAGCCAAGGACTAGCGGGAGGATTCCACGAGCAGTACTTC	CASSQGLAGGFHEQYF
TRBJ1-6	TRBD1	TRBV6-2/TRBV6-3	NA	TGTGCCAGCAGTTACACAGGGGGCGATTCACCCCTCCACTTT	CASSYTGGDSPLHF
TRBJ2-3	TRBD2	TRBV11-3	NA	TGTGCCAGCAGCGTGAGCGGGGGGGCATCCGGCACAGATACGCAGTATTTT	CASSVSGGASGTDTQYF
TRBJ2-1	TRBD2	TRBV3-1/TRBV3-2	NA	TGTGCCAGCAGCCAGTCAGCGGGGGGGCCTCACAATGAGCAGTTCTTC	CASSQSAGGPHNEQFF
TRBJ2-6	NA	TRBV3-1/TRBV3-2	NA	TGTGCCAGCAGCCGAGCGGGCTCTGGGGCCAACGTCCTGACTTTC	CASSRAGSGANVLTF
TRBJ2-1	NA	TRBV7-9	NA	TGTGCCAGCAGCCAAGCCGGGACACCATCTTCCTACAATGAGCAGTTCTTC	CASSQAGTPSSYNEQFF
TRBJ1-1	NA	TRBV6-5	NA	TGTGCCAGTCCCGAGGGGAGGTTAGCTGAAGCTTTCTTT	CASPEGRLAEAFF
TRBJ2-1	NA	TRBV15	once	TGTGCCACCAGCCTTAGCGGACGAGGGAACAATGAGCAGTTCTTC	CATSLSGRGNNEQFF
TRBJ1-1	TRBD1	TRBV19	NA	TGTGCCAGTAGTCGGGACAGGGAGGGTGAAGCTTTCTTT	CASSRDREGEAFF
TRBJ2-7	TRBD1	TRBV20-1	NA	TGCAGTGCTGGTCTACAGGGGGAGCAGTACTTC	CSAGLQGEQYF
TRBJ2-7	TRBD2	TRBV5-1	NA	TGCGCCAGCAGTAAGGACCCGACTAGCGCGAGTTACGAGCAGTACTTC	CASSKDPTSASYEQYF
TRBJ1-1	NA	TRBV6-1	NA	TGTGCCAGCAGTGGTCTGGCCATGAACACTGAAGCTTTCTTT	CASSGLAMNTEAFF
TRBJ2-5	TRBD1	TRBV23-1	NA	TGCGCCAGCAGACGGCGACAGGGGGCACAAGAGACCCAGTACTTC	CASRRRQGAQETQYF
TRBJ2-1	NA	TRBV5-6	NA	TGTGCCAGCAGTTCGTTCGATGAGCAGTTCTTC	CASSSFDEQFF
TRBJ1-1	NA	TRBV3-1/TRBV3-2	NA	TGTGCCAGCAGCCACTCGGACAGGAACACTGAAGCTTTCTTT	CASSHSDRNTEAFF
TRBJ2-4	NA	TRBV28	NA	TGTGCCACCCGGTCAGGGCAGCAGGGCAAAAACATTCAGTACTTC	CATRSGQQGKNIQYF
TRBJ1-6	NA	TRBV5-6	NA	TGTGCCAGCAGCTTGGACAGGCGTTTGGATCCCCTCCACTTT	CASSLDRRLDPLHF
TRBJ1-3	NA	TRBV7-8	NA	TGTGCCAGCAGCTTAGAGGTCAGGCCGTCTGGAAACACCATATATTTT	CASSLEVRPSGNTIYF
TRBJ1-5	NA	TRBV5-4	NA	TGTGCCAGCACCCCCGCGGGTCAGCCCCAGCATTTT	CASTPAGQPQHF
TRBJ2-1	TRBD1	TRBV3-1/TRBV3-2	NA	TGTGCCAGCAGCCTTATACAGGGGGCGTTTAGCTCCTACAATGAGCAGTTCTTC	CASSLIQGAFSSYNEQFF
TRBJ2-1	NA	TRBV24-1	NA	TGTGCCACCAGTGCCACAGGGGAGGAAGAGGGGGCTGAGCAGTTCTTC	CATSATGEEEGAEQFF
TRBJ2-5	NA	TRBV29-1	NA	TGCAGCGTTGAATTCGGGACAAGAGGGACCCAGTACTTC	CSVEFGTRGTQYF